The 24 T cell receptor beta chains listed next were all sequenced from one sample in a study of preoperative IRX-2 immunotherapy in early breast cancer. The treatment here: preoperative locoregional IRX-2 cytokine immunotherapy. Sequenced by immunoSEQ multiplex PCR; TCRdb stores in-frame clones only, minus some. The repertoire consists of 40,000 to 45,000 clones, with roughly 77% occurring once and the leading ten covering approximately 1.2%. The sequencing here drew on tumor tissue, taken after IRX-2 immunotherapy. The receptors were gathered from a human donor with breast cancer.

The genes are TRBV23-1 and TRBJ1-4; D is undetermined. TRBV23-1 is marked as an open reading frame, function uncertain. The length of the CDR3 is 13 residues. V lost 6 bases and J 3 bases, leaving 8 bases between the germline ends. Here the CDR3 reads CASSQAPNEKLFF. CDR3 coding DNA: TGCGCCAGCAGCCAAGCCCCTAATGAAAAACTGTTTTTT.

The genes are TRBV16 and TRBJ2-3, with 8 bases identical to TRBD1. Germline CDR1 is KGHSY and CDR2 is FQNENV. V lost 6 bases, J lost 2 bases, and 10 bases stayed unmatched. The length of the CDR3 is 16 residues. The CDR3 reads CASSDTGTGYTDTQYF. CDR3 in DNA: TGTGCCAGCAGTGATACCGGGACAGGTTACACAGATACGCAGTATTTT.

V usage is TRBV5-1 and J usage is TRBJ2-2; TRBD1 agrees at 7 bases. V shed 5 bases and J 0 bases; nucleotides not matched to a gene: 4. The germline V gene encodes CDR1 SGHRS and CDR2 YFSETQ. The CDR3 is made up of 15 amino acids. CDR3 region: CASRQGTANTGELFF. CDR3 DNA sequence: TGCGCCAGCAGACAGGGGACAGCGAACACCGGGGAGCTGTTTTTT. Combining the CDR3 with reference TRBV5-1 and TRBJ2-2 gives the whole variable domain KAGVTQTPRYLIKTRGQQVTLSCSPISGHRSVSWYQQTPGQGLQFLFEYFSETQRNKGNFPGRFSGRQFSNSRSEMNVSTLELGDSALYLCASRQGTANTGELFFGEGSRLTVL.

This chain links TRBV28 with TRBJ1-1; D gene ambiguous. Germline values: CDR1 MDHEN, CDR2 SYDVKM. V was pared by 4 bases and J by 7 bases, with 10 bases between. The CDR3 is 12 residues long. The CDR3: CASSSPRGEAFF. In DNA form, the CDR3 reads TGTGCCAGCAGTTCGCCCCGGGGTGAAGCTTTCTTT. Full variable domain (rest looked up from reference TRBV28 and TRBJ1-1): DVKVTQSSRYLVKRTGEKVFLECVQDMDHENMFWYRQDPGLGLRLIYFSYDVKMKEKGDIPEGYSVSREKKERFSLILESASTNQTSMYLCASSSPRGEAFFGQGTRLTVV.

This chain joins TRBV5-1 and TRBJ1-2; possible D gene TRBD1, 5 bases. This CDR3 is 16 amino acids long. Per germline, CDR1 SGHRS and CDR2 YFSETQ. The V and J ends lost 4 bases and 8 bases respectively, with 24 bases between them. The CDR3 loop is CASSPAGRDELGGYTF. CDR3 nucleotide sequence: TGCGCCAGCAGCCCTGCGGGCCGGGACGAACTCGGGGGCTACACCTTC.

This sequence joins TRBV5-1 and TRBJ2-2; D gene ambiguous. Deletions cut 2 bases from V and 1 base from J, with 6 bases between. This CDR3 region has 14 residues. Germline loops: CDR1 SGHRS, CDR2 YFSETQ. The CDR3 DNA sequence: TGCGCCAGCAGCTTATCCGTGAACACCGGGGAGCTGTTTTTT. Protein product: CASSLSVNTGELFF.

The DNA for the CDR3 is TGTGCCAGCAGCCAAGAGCGGTTCGGGACTAGCGGGTTCTACAATGAGCAGTTCTTC. Its protein product is CASSQERFGTSGFYNEQFF. The chain couples TRBV14 to TRBJ2-1; 12 bases line up with TRBD2. CDR1 is SGHDN, CDR2 FVKESK, per germline. J was trimmed by 3 bases and V by 0 bases; bases with no gene match: 9. This CDR3 region has 19 residues.

The V gene is TRBV6-8, the J gene TRBJ2-1; D perhaps matches TRBD2 (5 bases). Germline CDR1 and CDR2: MNHGY and SAAAGT. This CDR3 spans 14 amino acids. Trimming left V 5 bases short and J 9 bases short, with 17 bases between. DNA for the CDR3: TGTGCCAGCAGTGGACTGCCCGGCTTGGGTGAGCAGTTCTTC. It specifies CASSGLPGLGEQFF.

The chain combines TRBV10-2 with TRBJ1-1, with D perhaps matching TRBD1 (5 bases). Per germline, CDR1 WSHSY and CDR2 SAAADI. V lost 7 bases to trimming and J lost 1 base, with 10 bases between them. This CDR3 is 13 amino acids long. The CDR3 sequence: CASMKGPNTEAFF. CDR3 nucleotides: TGCGCCAGCATGAAGGGGCCGAACACTGAAGCTTTCTTT.

V gene TRBV5-1 combines with J gene TRBJ2-7; TRBD1 matches at 7 bases. V shed 1 base and J 3 bases; nucleotides not matched to a gene: 10. The CDR3 is made up of 16 amino acids. Germline V CDR1 and CDR2: SGHRS, YFSETQ. Here the CDR3 reads CASSLSPQQGIYEQYF. The CDR3 DNA reads as TGCGCCAGCAGCTTGAGCCCCCAACAGGGGATCTACGAGCAGTACTTC.

The chain employs TRBV5-1 and TRBJ2-1; 9 positions agree with TRBD1. The V gene end was trimmed by 0 bases and the J gene end by 5 bases; junction bases not matched to a gene: 6. CDR1 is SGHRS, CDR2 YFSETQ, per germline. The CDR3 runs 16 residues. CDR3 region: CASSLGLWTGDNEQFF. The CDR3 DNA is TGCGCCAGCAGCTTGGGTCTCTGGACAGGGGACAATGAGCAGTTCTTC.

The chain uses TRBV7-7 and TRBJ2-5; 9 bases agree with TRBD2. Germline CDR1 reads SSHAT; CDR2 reads FNYEAQ (reference sequence). This CDR3 has 17 amino acids. After removal of 3 bases from V and 4 bases from J, the junction contained 12 bases not matched to a gene. The CDR3 coding sequence is TGTGCCAGCAGCTTGCACCCGCGCGGGGGGGGCGGAGAGACCCAGTACTTC. It is translated as CASSLHPRGGGGETQYF.

The sample holds a few counts of this clone. The chain combines TRBV5-1 with TRBJ2-1, with 11 bases that match TRBD2. Trimming at V came to 2 bases and at J to 4 bases, leaving 2 bases not matched to a gene. This CDR3 is 15 amino acids long. The germline V gene has CDR1 SGHRS and CDR2 YFSETQ. The CDR3 DNA follows: TGCGCCAGCAGCTTAGGGACTAGCGGATACAATGAGCAGTTCTTC. As protein: CASSLGTSGYNEQFF. Full variable domain (rest looked up from reference TRBV5-1 and TRBJ2-1): KAGVTQTPRYLIKTRGQQVTLSCSPISGHRSVSWYQQTPGQGLQFLFEYFSETQRNKGNFPGRFSGRQFSNSRSEMNVSTLELGDSALYLCASSLGTSGYNEQFFGPGTRLTVL.

This rearrangement joins TRBV15 to TRBJ1-1; unclear D gene. Germline assignment: CDR1 LNHNV and CDR2 YYDKDF (reference sequence). V shed 0 bases and J shed 4 bases, with 9 bases lying between them. The CDR3 contains 14 residues. DNA for the CDR3: TGTGCCACCAGCAGAGATTCCAGCGGCACTGAAGCTTTCTTT. Translated: CATSRDSSGTEAFF. The full variable domain, rest sourced from reference TRBV15 and TRBJ1-1, is DAMVIQNPRYQVTQFGKPVTLSCSQTLNHNVMYWYQQKSSQAPKLLFHYYDKDFNNEADTPDNFQSRRPNTSFCFLDIRSPGLGDTAMYLCATSRDSSGTEAFFGQGTRLTVV.

The chain combines TRBV14 with TRBJ1-3; D perhaps matches TRBD1 (5 bases). V lost 4 bases and J 0 bases, leaving 7 bases between the germline ends. Germline CDR1 is SGHDN and CDR2 is FVKESK. The CDR3 is made up of 14 amino acids. CDR3 protein: CASSPTASGNTIYF. The CDR3 DNA reads TGTGCCAGCAGCCCGACAGCCTCTGGAAACACCATATATTTT.

The chain recombines TRBV7-3 with TRBJ2-2; no firm D call. The ends were cut back, 2 bases at V and 1 base at J, with 8 bases in the middle. This CDR3 has 15 residues. Germline V gene sequence: CDR1 SGHTA, CDR2 FQGTGA. CDR3 in amino acids: CASSLVRQNTGELFF. In DNA form, the CDR3 reads TGTGCCAGCAGCTTAGTCCGACAGAACACCGGGGAGCTGTTTTTT.

This clone was counted only a few times. The chain recombines TRBV11-3 with TRBJ1-6; 9 bases fit TRBD1. The ends lost 5 bases at V and 3 bases at J; junction bases unmatched: 8. Germline values: CDR1 SGHNT, CDR2 YENEEA. The length of the CDR3 is 17 residues. CDR3 nucleotides: TGTGCCAGCAGCCCCTGGACAGGGGCCCTCTATAATTCACCCCTCCACTTT. Amino acid sequence: CASSPWTGALYNSPLHF. Full variable domain (outside the CDR3, taken from reference TRBV11-3 and TRBJ1-6): EAGVVQSPRYKIIEKKQPVAFWCNPISGHNTLYWYLQNLGQGPELLIRYENEEAVDDSQLPKDRFSAERLKGVDSTLKIQPAELGDSAVYLCASSPWTGALYNSPLHFGNGTRLTVT.

The chain recombines TRBV14 with TRBJ1-4, with TRBD1 identical over 8 bases. CDR3 length: 15 residues. Germline lookup yields CDR1 SGHDN and CDR2 FVKESK. After removal of 1 base from V and 6 bases from J, the junction contained 4 bases not matched to a gene. The CDR3 DNA reads TGTGCCAGCAGCCAAGGGACAGGGACCCATGAAAAACTGTTTTTT. Protein sequence: CASSQGTGTHEKLFF.

The chain uses TRBV5-1 and TRBJ2-7; 11 bases line up with TRBD2. The CDR3 extends over 15 amino acids. CDR1 is SGHRS and CDR2 is YFSETQ in the germline V gene. J lost 7 bases, V lost 0 bases, and 6 bases had no gene match. The CDR3 spells CASSLVAGGSEEQYF. The CDR3 DNA is TGCGCCAGCAGCTTGGTAGCGGGAGGGAGTGAGGAGCAGTACTTC.

The chain carries TRBV6-1 and TRBJ2-7, with D hard to call. This CDR3 has 12 amino acids. Germline V gene data show CDR1 as MNHNS and CDR2 as SASEGT. Trimming removed 0 bases from V and 6 bases from J, with 6 bases in between. CDR3 region: CASSEAGGEQYF. DNA of the CDR3: TGTGCCAGCAGTGAAGCGGGCGGCGAGCAGTACTTC.

The chain employs TRBV6-8 and TRBJ2-1; 7 bases agree with TRBD1. The CDR3 runs 15 residues. CDR1 and CDR2 from the germline V gene are MNHGY and SAAAGT. The J segment lost 4 bases and the V segment lost 6 bases, leaving 9 bases of the junction unmatched. CDR3 nucleotide sequence: TGTGCCAGCAGAACCACCGGGACAGCTTACAATGAGCAGTTCTTC. The encoded protein is CASRTTGTAYNEQFF.

The chain joins TRBV29-1 to TRBJ1-2; D gene unclear. Between the trimmed V and J ends, which lost 2 bases and 3 bases, there was a span of 7 bases. Per germline, CDR1 SQVTM and CDR2 ANQGSEA. The CDR3 spans 12 residues. The CDR3 DNA reads TGCAGCGTTGAACGCCCCGACTATGGCTACACCTTC. It is translated as CSVERPDYGYTF.

In nucleotides, the CDR3 is TGTGCCAGCAGCTCCCAAAAAGGAGGACTTGGAAACACCATATATTTT. Its translation is CASSSQKGGLGNTIYF. This chain connects TRBV7-7 to TRBJ1-3; no definite D call. Germline V gives CDR1 SSHAT, CDR2 FNYEAQ (reference sequence). This CDR3 is built from 16 residues. V lost 4 bases and J 3 bases, leaving 16 bases between the germline ends.

This chain links TRBV6-8 with TRBJ2-7, with 14 bases matching TRBD2. The CDR3 loop spans 14 amino acids. With 10 bases clipped from V and 7 bases from J, the junction kept 9 bases outside the gene matches. Germline V CDR1 and CDR2: MNHGY, SAAAGT. The CDR3 sequence is CAIRAGTSGREQYF. CDR3 DNA: TGTGCCATCAGAGCCGGGACTAGCGGGAGAGAGCAGTACTTC.